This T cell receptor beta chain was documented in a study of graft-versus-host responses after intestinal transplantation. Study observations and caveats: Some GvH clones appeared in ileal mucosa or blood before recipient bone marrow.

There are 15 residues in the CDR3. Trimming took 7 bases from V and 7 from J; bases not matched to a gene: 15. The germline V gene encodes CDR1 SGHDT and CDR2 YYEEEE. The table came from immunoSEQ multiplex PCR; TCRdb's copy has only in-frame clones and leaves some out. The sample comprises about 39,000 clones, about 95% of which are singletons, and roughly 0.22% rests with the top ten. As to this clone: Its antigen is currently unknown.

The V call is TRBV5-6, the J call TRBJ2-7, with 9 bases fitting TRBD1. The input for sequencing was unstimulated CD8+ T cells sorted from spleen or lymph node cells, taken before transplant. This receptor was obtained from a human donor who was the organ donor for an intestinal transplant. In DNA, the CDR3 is TGTGCCAGCCATTCGACCGGACAGGGGTCTCTTGAGCAGTACTTC. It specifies CASHSTGQGSLEQYF.